Shown below are 26 T cell receptor beta chains from a single sample sequenced in a study of shared clonotypes between healthy human individuals. Profiled with immunoSEQ multiplex PCR; TCRdb holds only in-frame clones, not every one. Here the sample spans a few million clones, 85% to 95% being singletons. Sample: naive CD4+ T cells from PBMCs. The subset here: CD45RA+ positively selected. Source of these receptors: a man between 18 and 29 years old in good health. Some clones in this sample may be carry-over from other donors' samples.

The chain joins TRBV21-1 to TRBJ2-7; TRBD1, the table's D call, was not compared with the DNA. TRBV21-1 is flagged as a pseudogene. The CDR3 length is 16 residues. CDR3 in amino acids: CASSKPSGTGGYEQYF. Here the CDR3 DNA reads TGTGCCAGCAGCAAACCCTCAGGGACAGGGGGCTACGAGCAGTACTTC.

V usage is TRBV27 and J usage is TRBJ2-7, with 8 bases lining up with TRBD1. V lost 5 bases and J lost 1; bases outside the gene matches: 7. Germline V gene sequence: CDR1 MNHEY, CDR2 SMNVEV (reference sequence). This CDR3 contains 15 residues. As DNA, the CDR3 is TGTGCCAGCAGTATCAGGGGGCGTCATTCCTACGAGCAGTACTTC. Its protein product is CASSIRGRHSYEQYF.

The chain carries TRBV27 and TRBJ2-2; TRBD2 might be the D (5 bases). Germline V CDR1 and CDR2: MNHEY, SMNVEV (reference sequence). This CDR3 region has 15 residues. The V and J ends lost 5 bases and 7 bases respectively, with 17 bases between them. Written as DNA, the CDR3 is TGTGCCAGCAGTCTAAGTCCCCGAGCGGTCGGGGAGCTGTTTTTT. It translates to CASSLSPRAVGELFF.

The rearrangement joins TRBV6-4 to TRBJ2-1; TRBD1 matches 9 bases. Germline V gives CDR1 MRHNA, CDR2 SNTAGT. V shed 5 bases, J shed 2 bases, and the junction held 4 bases outside the gene matches. The CDR3 loop spans 15 amino acids. This CDR3 is CASSRGQGPYNEQFF. The CDR3 DNA reads TGTGCCAGCAGTCGAGGACAGGGGCCCTACAATGAGCAGTTCTTC.

This sequence joins TRBV28 and TRBJ1-2; 8 positions agree with TRBD1. CDR3 length equals 14 residues. V was pared by 4 bases and J by 4 bases, with 5 bases of the junction left unmatched. Germline V CDR1 and CDR2: MDHEN, SYDVKM. Here the CDR3 reads CASSSPGGRYGYTF. The CDR3 DNA reads TGTGCCAGCAGTTCCCCAGGGGGCCGCTATGGCTACACCTTC.

The chain employs TRBV6-1 and TRBJ2-4, with D maybe TRBD2 (6 bases). Germline loops: CDR1 MNHNS, CDR2 SASEGT. V lost 7 bases and J lost 0, with 13 bases in between. CDR3 size: 15 residues. CDR3 sequence (DNA): TGTGCCAGCACCCCGGGGAGGCTAGCCAAAAACATTCAGTACTTC. Residues: CASTPGRLAKNIQYF.

This sequence joins TRBV27 and TRBJ2-7; 8 bases map to TRBD2. In germline, CDR1 is MNHEY, CDR2 SMNVEV (reference sequence). The length of the CDR3 is 15 residues. V shed 3 bases, J shed 3 bases, and the junction held 7 bases outside the gene matches. The CDR3 nucleotides read TGTGCCAGCAGTTTGTCGGGACTAGAGGGCTACGAGCAGTACTTC. This gives the protein CASSLSGLEGYEQYF.

The chain uses TRBV5-4 and TRBJ2-2; D is unclear. Germline V gene data show CDR1 as SGHNT and CDR2 as YYREEE (reference sequence). The CDR3 consists of 14 residues. The germline V and J ends were trimmed by 2 bases and 6 bases, with 11 bases remaining between them. The CDR3 loop reads CASSFDSTPGELFF. In DNA, the CDR3 is TGTGCCAGCAGCTTTGACTCCACGCCCGGGGAGCTGTTTTTT.

V and J are TRBV29-1 and TRBJ1-1, with a weak D call TRBD1 (5 bases). Germline V gives CDR1 SQVTM, CDR2 ANQGSEA. The CDR3 has 12 residues. In nucleotides, the CDR3 is TGCACCGCAGGGTTCGGAGACACTGAAGCTTTCTTT. Translated: CTAGFGDTEAFF. The full variable domain, its missing parts supplied by reference TRBV29-1 and TRBJ1-1, is SAVISQKPSRDICQRGTSLTIQCQVDSQVTMMFWYRQQPGQSLTLIATANQGSEATYESGFVIDKFPISRPNLTFSTLTVSNMSPEDSSIYLCTAGFGDTEAFFGQGTRLTVV.

The J gene is TRBJ1-2, the V gene TRBV23-1; D uncertain. TRBV23-1 is reported as an ORF; its role is uncertain. Trimming pared 0 bases from V and 2 bases from J, leaving 10 bases between. CDR3 length: 15 amino acids. CDR3 coding DNA: TGCGCCAGCAGTCAATCCCTTCAACTGAACTATGGCTACACCTTC. Its protein is CASSQSLQLNYGYTF.

V gene TRBV30 combines with J gene TRBJ2-7; TRBD1 agrees at 9 bases. Germline V gene sequence: CDR1 GTSNPN, CDR2 SVGIG (reference sequence). J lost 4 bases, V lost 3 bases, and 13 bases had no gene match. The CDR3 is 16 amino acids. CDR3 amino acids: CAWRPGQGLIVYEQYF. CDR3 nucleotide sequence: TGTGCCTGGAGGCCGGGACAGGGTCTTATAGTGTACGAGCAGTACTTC. The variable domain in full, with the rest retrieved from reference TRBV30 and TRBJ2-7, is SQTIHQWPATLVQPVGSPLSLECTVEGTSNPNLYWYRQAAGRGLQLLFYSVGIGQISSEVPQNLSASRPQDRQFILSSKKLLLSDSGFYLCAWRPGQGLIVYEQYFGPGTRLTVT.

This clone was seen a handful of times. A read error may account for a junction end that differs from germline. The chain recombines TRBV20-1 with TRBJ1-4; D gene uncertain. The CDR3 spans 8 residues. Germline V CDR1 and CDR2: DFQATT, SNEGSKA (reference sequence). CDR3 in amino acids: CSAHRTVF. The CDR3 region has the DNA TGCAGTGCCCACCGGACCGTCTTT.

To note about this clone: Different DNA sequences within this sample yield the same CDR3. This chain links TRBV5-1 with TRBJ1-2; 7 nucleotides line up with TRBD1. CDR3 length: 15 amino acids. The germline CDR1 and CDR2 sequences are SGHRS and YFSETQ. The V gene end was trimmed by 0 bases and the J gene end by 3 bases; junction bases not matched to a gene: 5. CDR3: CASSLGPQGDYGYTF. CDR3 in DNA: TGCGCCAGCAGCTTGGGTCCGCAGGGGGACTATGGCTACACCTTC.

This chain connects TRBV29-1 to TRBJ2-3; D may be TRBD1 or TRBD2 (6 bases each). Germline CDR1 is SQVTM and CDR2 is ANQGSEA. This CDR3 region has 12 residues. Trimming cost V 8 bases and J 4 bases, with 13 bases left between them. Written as DNA, the CDR3 is TGCAGCAAGGTCGGGGGCTCAGATACGCAGTATTTT. As protein: CSKVGGSDTQYF.

The V and J genes are TRBV25-1 and TRBJ2-1, with 9 bases fitting TRBD1. V lost 7 bases, J lost 11 bases, and 18 bases stayed unmatched. Germline lookup yields CDR1 MGHDK and CDR2 SYGVNS. The CDR3 contains 16 residues. The DNA for the CDR3 is TGTGCCAGCACCCCAGGAGGGACAGGGACGAGGAATCAGCAGTTCTTC. The encoded protein is CASTPGGTGTRNQQFF.

The chain couples TRBV2 to TRBJ1-5, with 9 positions matching TRBD1. With V trimmed by 4 bases and J by 0 bases, 7 bases remained unmatched. Germline lookup yields CDR1 SNHLY and CDR2 FYNNEI. This CDR3 is built from 17 residues. The DNA of the CDR3 is TGTGCCAGCAGTGTTCGGGGGACAGGGAATAGCAATCAGCCCCAGCATTTT. Amino acids: CASSVRGTGNSNQPQHF.

The V gene is TRBV7-7, the J gene TRBJ2-5; 9 bases fit TRBD1. Trimming at V came to 5 bases and at J to 4 bases, leaving 8 bases not matched to a gene. This CDR3 spans 15 amino acids. Germline V gene sequence: CDR1 SSHAT, CDR2 FNYEAQ (reference sequence). The CDR3: CASSPGTGQGETQYF. CDR3 DNA: TGTGCCAGCAGCCCCGGGACAGGGCAGGGAGAGACCCAGTACTTC. The full variable domain, rest sourced from reference TRBV7-7 and TRBJ2-5, is GAGVSQSPRYKVTKRGQDVTLRCDPISSHATLYWYQQALGQGPEFLTYFNYEAQPDKSGLPSDRFSAERPEGSISTLTIQRTEQRDSAMYRCASSPGTGQGETQYFGPGTRLLVL.

This clone was seen more than once but under ten times. The chain joins TRBV7-3 to TRBJ2-2, with D uncertain. Trimming removed 5 bases from V and 9 bases from J, with 13 bases in between. Germline loops: CDR1 SGHTA, CDR2 FQGTGA. This CDR3 is 13 amino acids long. The CDR3 DNA reads as TGTGCCAGCAGCCCGGCTAGTTCCAGGGAGCTGTTTTTT. Amino acid sequence: CASSPASSRELFF.

The chain uses TRBV6-5 and TRBJ2-1, with D perhaps TRBD1 (6 bases). Germline V CDR1 and CDR2: MNHEY, SVGAGI. The CDR3 loop spans 15 amino acids. Trimming pared 2 bases from V and 3 bases from J, leaving 11 bases between. CDR3 loop: CASSYGDMFYNEQFF. The CDR3 coding sequence is TGTGCCAGCAGTTACGGGGACATGTTCTACAATGAGCAGTTCTTC.

The CDR3 region is CASSLVVVGDGYTF. In nucleotides, the CDR3 is TGTGCCAGCAGCCTTGTTGTGGTAGGAGATGGCTACACCTTC. The J gene is TRBJ1-2, the V gene TRBV5-5; no clear D gene. CDR1 and CDR2 (germline): SGHKS, YYEKEE (reference sequence). This CDR3 has 14 residues. V lost 4 bases and J 6 bases, leaving 16 bases between the germline ends. Variable domain in full (rest from reference TRBV5-5 and TRBJ1-2): DAGVTQSPTHLIKTRGQQVTLRCSPISGHKSVSWYQQVLGQGPQFIFQYYEKEERGRGNFPDRFSARQFPNYSSELNVNALLLGDSALYLCASSLVVVGDGYTFGSGTRLTVV.

The rearrangement joins TRBV11-1 to TRBJ2-1; perhaps TRBD2 as D (6 bases). V shed 3 bases and J shed 4 bases, with 13 bases lying between them. The CDR3 is 15 residues long. Germline assignment: CDR1 SGHAT and CDR2 FQDESV (reference sequence). Here the CDR3 DNA reads TGTGCCAGCAGCTTCCCAGGCGGGACTTACAATGAGCAGTTCTTC. Its protein product is CASSFPGGTYNEQFF. The whole variable domain, remainder taken from reference TRBV11-1 and TRBJ2-1, is EAEVAQSPRYKITEKSQAVAFWCDPISGHATLYWYRQILGQGPELLVQFQDESVVDDSQLPKDRFSAERLKGVDSTLKIQPAELGDSAMYLCASSFPGGTYNEQFFGPGTRLTVL.

The genes are TRBV5-1 and TRBJ1-5; D is possibly TRBD1 (5 bases). The CDR3 is 15 residues long. Deletions cut 2 bases from V and 9 bases from J, with 18 bases between. Germline V CDR1 and CDR2: SGHRS, YFSETQ. The chain's CDR3 is CASSFTGPGNSPQHF. DNA of the CDR3: TGCGCCAGCAGCTTTACGGGGCCAGGGAATTCGCCCCAGCATTTT.

The chain links TRBV9 to TRBJ1-1; D may be TRBD1 (5 bases). The germline gives CDR1 SGDLS, CDR2 YYNGEE. CDR3 length equals 16 residues. V dropped 0 bases and J dropped 1 base, with 13 bases sitting between them. The CDR3 nucleotides are TGTGCCAGCAGCGTAGAAGACGACAGATGGAACACTGAAGCTTTCTTT. The encoded protein is CASSVEDDRWNTEAFF.

The genes are TRBV27 and TRBJ1-2; 10 nucleotides align to TRBD1. With V trimmed by 4 bases and J by 4 bases, 6 bases remained unmatched. The CDR3 sequence is 15 residues long. Germline V lookup: CDR1 MNHEY, CDR2 SMNVEV (reference sequence). The CDR3 is CASSSPGQGTYGYTF. DNA for the CDR3: TGTGCCAGCAGTTCACCGGGACAGGGGACCTATGGCTACACCTTC.

This clone occurred once. V and J are TRBV12-5 and TRBJ1-5, with 9 bases fitting TRBD1. The germline CDR1 and CDR2 sequences are LGHNT and FRNRAP. The CDR3 has 15 amino acids. The V gene end was trimmed by 6 bases and the J gene end by 5 bases; junction bases not matched to a gene: 8. This CDR3 is CASGEGQGRHQPQHF. In DNA form, the CDR3 reads TGTGCTAGTGGCGAGGGACAGGGTCGTCATCAGCCCCAGCATTTT.

The gene calls are TRBV4-1 and TRBJ2-3; no clear D. This CDR3 region has 14 residues. V lost 1 base and J lost 6, with 11 bases in between. From germline, CDR1 is MGHRA and CDR2 YSYEKL. CDR3 protein: CASSQVAALDTQYF. The CDR3 DNA is TGCGCCAGCAGCCAAGTCGCGGCCCTCGATACGCAGTATTTT.